Here is one TCR beta chain with its context. TCR beta CDR3 amplification used RNA transcripts. First-round RT-PCR with HTBI primers preceded a second-round multiplex PCR. A single record per CDR3 protein comes from TCRdb applying MiXCR to the multiplex PCR reads. The sample holds about 400,000 distinct CDR3 sequences, 15% seen once. This sample was taken from a study of Graves' ophthalmopathy and Graves' hyperthyroidism. This CDR3 contains 14 residues. Germline loops: CDR1 MNHNS, CDR2 SASEGT. V lost 6 bases to trimming and J lost 2 bases, with 13 bases between them. Sequencing was carried out using peripheral blood. This TCR came from a woman between 18 and 29 years old with stable Graves' hyperthyroidism. The chain has TRBV6-1 and TRBJ1-2; D is uncertain. CDR3: CASRPPDHNYGYTF. In DNA, the CDR3 is TGTGCCAGCAGGCCCCCGGACCACAACTATGGCTACACCTTC.